The rows below give T cell receptor beta chains drawn from one sample of a study of blood T cell repertoires in COVID-19. TCRdb's copy holds only in-frame clones and misses some; the assay was immunoSEQ multiplex PCR. The repertoire consists of a few hundred thousand clones, with more than 75% occurring once and the leading ten covering 1.2%. Sample: PBMCs or T cells enriched from blood (not recorded which). These receptors originate from a woman aged 18-29 years who had recovered from COVID-19. Each CDR3 is given with its conserved first and last residue. A D gene is named only where the DNA matches it firmly. The listing skips clone size in some rows; elsewhere it reads once, few, many or a size class.

J,D,V,length,size,DNA,CDR3
TRBJ1-5,-,TRBV5-1,13,once,TGCGCCAGCAGCTTGGGGGACACTCAGCCCCAGCATTTT,CASSLGDTQPQHF
TRBJ1-2,-,TRBV9,14,-,TGTGCCAGCAGCGTAGGAACAGGGCTGCATGGCTACACCTTC,CASSVGTGLHGYTF
TRBJ1-2,-,TRBV10-2,16,-,TGCGCCAGCAGTCCCACCCACACCCCACCTAACTATGGCTACACCTTC,CASSPTHTPPNYGYTF
TRBJ1-3,-,TRBV4-2,17,once,TGTGCCAGCAGCCGCAATGGAGACAGGAGCTCTGGAAACACCATATATTTT,CASSRNGDRSSGNTIYF
TRBJ2-3,-,TRBV13,15,once,TGTGCCAGCAGCTCCGAGGACAGTCGCACAGATACGCAGTATTTT,CASSSEDSRTDTQYF
TRBJ1-1,TRBD1,TRBV5-4,14,-,TGTGCCAGCAGCCTGGGACAGTCGAACACTGAAGCTTTCTTT,CASSLGQSNTEAFF
TRBJ2-5,-,TRBV11-1,13,-,TGTGCCAGCAGCTTAGGGGCAGTAGAGACCCAGTACTTC,CASSLGAVETQYF
TRBJ1-1,TRBD1,TRBV7-9,16,-,TGTGCCAGCAGCCCCGGACAGGGGGCGATGGGCACTGAAGCTTTCTTT,CASSPGQGAMGTEAFF
TRBJ1-5,-,TRBV7-8,13,-,TGTGCCAGCAGCCCGACTGTTAATCAGCCCCAGCATTTT,CASSPTVNQPQHF
TRBJ2-7,TRBD2,TRBV11-3,14,-,TGTGCCAGCAGCCCCCCGGGGGGTGAATACGAGCAGTACTTC,CASSPPGGEYEQYF
TRBJ1-5,TRBD1,TRBV6-5,13,-,TGTGCCAGCGCAGGGGGAGGTGGGCAGCCCCAGCATTTT,CASAGGGGQPQHF
TRBJ1-5,-,TRBV14,16,-,TGTGCCAGCAGCCAAGAGGAGGGAGGGGCCCACCAGCCCCAGCATTTT,CASSQEEGGAHQPQHF
TRBJ2-1,TRBD1,TRBV9,14,-,TGTGCCAGCAGCGTAGTGGGACAGGGGAATGAGCAGTTCTTC,CASSVVGQGNEQFF
TRBJ1-1,TRBD1,TRBV4-2,16,-,TGTGCCAGCAGCCAAGTCCCCGGGACAGCAAACACTGAAGCTTTCTTT,CASSQVPGTANTEAFF
TRBJ1-6,-,TRBV7-2,15,-,TGTGCCAGCAGCTTAATGGAGGGATATAATTCACCCCTCCACTTT,CASSLMEGYNSPLHF
TRBJ2-5,TRBD2,TRBV29-1,17,once,TGCAGCGTTGAAGACCTTTCAAGTCACGGGGGGGAAGAGACCCAGTACTTC,CSVEDLSSHGGEETQYF
TRBJ1-1,TRBD1,TRBV28,15,-,TGTGCCAGCAGTTTATGGGGACAGGGGGCCACTGAAGCTTTCTTT,CASSLWGQGATEAFF
TRBJ2-1,-,TRBV5-1,14,once,TGCGCCAGCCGGCGGACACAGGGCTCCAATGAGCAGTTCTTC,CASRRTQGSNEQFF
TRBJ1-6,TRBD1,TRBV12-3/TRBV12-4,13,few,TGTGCCAGCAGGGGACAGGGGATTTCACCCCTCCACTTT,CASRGQGISPLHF
TRBJ2-7,-,TRBV3-1/TRBV3-2,16,-,TGTGCCAGCAGCCAAGGACTCGCGGTCAGCTCCTACGAGCAGTACTTC,CASSQGLAVSSYEQYF
TRBJ1-1,TRBD1,TRBV7-9,14,-,TGTGCCAGCAGCTCGACAGGGTGGGACACTGAAGCTTTCTTT,CASSSTGWDTEAFF
TRBJ2-3,-,TRBV5-1,15,-,TGCGCCAGCAGCTTGAGGGGCAGCGGCACAGATACGCAGTATTTT,CASSLRGSGTDTQYF
TRBJ1-2,TRBD1,TRBV9,19,-,TGTGCCAGCAGCGTAGGGACAGGAAAGGGGGAGGAAGCTGGCTATGGCTACACCTTC,CASSVGTGKGEEAGYGYTF
TRBJ1-1,-,TRBV6-5,11,-,TGTGCCAGCAGGGACAATCCTGAAGCTTTCTTT,CASRDNPEAFF
TRBJ1-1,TRBD1,TRBV9,15,-,TGTGCCAGCAGCCCCCAGGGACAGACGAACACTGAAGCTTTCTTT,CASSPQGQTNTEAFF
TRBJ2-7,-,TRBV5-8,16,-,TGTGCCAGCATCCCGGCAGGGGATCATCCCGACTACGAGCAGTACTTC,CASIPAGDHPDYEQYF
TRBJ1-2,-,TRBV2,14,few,TGTGCCAGCAGTGCCCAGGGGCCCAACTATGGCTACACCTTC,CASSAQGPNYGYTF
TRBJ1-5,TRBD1,TRBV11-1,15,-,TGTGCCAGCAGTACCGGGACAGGGGGCGATCAGCCCCAGCATTTT,CASSTGTGGDQPQHF
TRBJ2-7,TRBD1,TRBV6-6,15,-,TGTGCCAGCAGTTACTCAGGACAGGGGACCCACGAGCAGTACTTC,CASSYSGQGTHEQYF
TRBJ2-1,TRBD1,TRBV4-3,16,-,TGCGCCAGCAGCCAAGATTGGGGGACAGGGTTGAATGAGCAGTTCTTC,CASSQDWGTGLNEQFF
TRBJ2-3,TRBD2,TRBV11-3,14,-,TGTGCCAGCAGCCCATACCCCCGGGACTACACGCAGTATTTT,CASSPYPRDYTQYF
TRBJ1-5,TRBD1,TRBV3-1/TRBV3-2,14,few,TGTGCCAGCGGGGGACAGAGAAGCAATCAGCCCCAGCATTTT,CASGGQRSNQPQHF
TRBJ2-7,-,TRBV27,13,-,TGTGCCAGCAGTTCAACAGGGGAGGACGAGCAGTACTTC,CASSSTGEDEQYF
TRBJ2-3,TRBD2,TRBV2,12,once,TGTGCCAGCAACAAAGCGGGGTATACGCAGTATTTT,CASNKAGYTQYF
TRBJ1-5,-,TRBV2,13,-,TGTGCCAACTCGGGATCACCCAATCAGCCCCAGCATTTT,CANSGSPNQPQHF
TRBJ1-4,-,TRBV5-1,13,-,TGCGCCAGCAGCCTAAAGACACAGGAAAAACTGTTTTTT,CASSLKTQEKLFF
TRBJ1-1,-,TRBV10-3,13,-,TGTGCCATCAGTGAGCCCCCGACAGTTGAAGCTTTCTTT,CAISEPPTVEAFF
TRBJ2-5,-,TRBV2,15,-,TGTGCCAGCAGTGAAGGATTAGCGGCACAAGAGACCCAGTACTTC,CASSEGLAAQETQYF
TRBJ1-1,-,TRBV7-9,15,-,TGTGCCAGCAGCTTAGTTGCAGGGGCGAACACTGAAGCTTTCTTT,CASSLVAGANTEAFF
TRBJ1-1,TRBD1,TRBV7-3,13,-,TGTGCCAGCAGCCGCTATACAGGGGTTGAAGCTTTCTTT,CASSRYTGVEAFF
TRBJ1-1,-,TRBV6-2/TRBV6-3,12,-,TGTGCCAGCAGTTCCCGACAGATTAAGGCTTTCTTT,CASSSRQIKAFF
TRBJ1-2,-,TRBV12-3/TRBV12-4,12,-,TGTGCCAGCAGTGAGACTGGCTATGGCTACACCTTC,CASSETGYGYTF
TRBJ2-7,-,TRBV7-9,12,-,TGTGCCAGCAGCTTAGCCCGGTACGAGCAGTACTTC,CASSLARYEQYF
TRBJ2-7,-,TRBV4-2,14,-,TGTGCCAGCAGCCAAGTGGGGAGCTCCTACGAGCAGTACTTC,CASSQVGSSYEQYF
TRBJ2-3,TRBD2,TRBV7-3,14,-,TGTGCCAGCAGCCGTCCCGGGACTAGCGGTACGCAGTATTTT,CASSRPGTSGTQYF
TRBJ1-5,-,TRBV27,13,-,TGTGCCAGCAGTCTCAACAGGGCGCAGCCCCAGCATTTT,CASSLNRAQPQHF
TRBJ2-5,TRBD2,TRBV28,15,-,TGTGCCAGCAGGACGACTAGCGGGGGTACGGGGGCCCAGTACTTC,CASRTTSGGTGAQYF
TRBJ1-2,-,TRBV19,14,-,TGTGCCAGTAGTTGGCCAGGGAGGGGTTATGGCTACACCTTC,CASSWPGRGYGYTF
TRBJ2-7,TRBD2,TRBV30,18,-,TGTGCCTGGAGTGTACAGGCTAGCGGGGGGGCCAATCCCCACGAGCAGTACTTC,CAWSVQASGGANPHEQYF
TRBJ1-2,-,TRBV9,15,-,TGTGCCAGCAGCGTAGATGGGGGGATGGACTATGGCTACACCTTC,CASSVDGGMDYGYTF
TRBJ1-3,-,TRBV5-1,16,-,TGCGCCAGCAGCTTGGAGGGGGAAATGGGTGGAAACACCATATATTTT,CASSLEGEMGGNTIYF
TRBJ1-6,TRBD1,TRBV28,15,-,TGTGCCAGCAGCCCTATGGACAGGGACGATTCACCCCTCCACTTT,CASSPMDRDDSPLHF
TRBJ2-3,-,TRBV4-2,16,-,TGTGCCAGCAGCCAGGAAGCGGTGTCTTATTCAGATACGCAGTATTTT,CASSQEAVSYSDTQYF
TRBJ1-2,TRBD1,TRBV18,16,-,TGTGCCAGCTCACCACCCGGGACAGTACCAAACTATGGCTACACCTTC,CASSPPGTVPNYGYTF
TRBJ2-3,-,TRBV2,14,-,TGTGCCACCCCGATGTCAGGGCGAATGGATACGCAGTATTTT,CATPMSGRMDTQYF
TRBJ1-6,TRBD1,TRBV28,18,-,TGTGCCAGCAAGGAGGGACAGGGAAATCCCTACTATAATTCACCCCTCCACTTT,CASKEGQGNPYYNSPLHF
TRBJ2-3,-,TRBV6-2/TRBV6-3,12,-,TGTGCCAGCAGTTATCCGGCAGATACGCAGTATTTT,CASSYPADTQYF
TRBJ1-3,-,TRBV30,13,-,TGTGCCTGGAGTGTACGGGGAGGAAACACCATATATTTT,CAWSVRGGNTIYF
TRBJ2-7,-,TRBV18,15,-,TGTGCCAGCTCACCAAGCACCGGAGGGAACTACGAGCAGTACTTC,CASSPSTGGNYEQYF
TRBJ2-1,-,TRBV7-6,16,few,TGTGCCAGCAGCTTAGGCGGCGGGGGCCCCTACAATGAGCAGTTCTTC,CASSLGGGGPYNEQFF